This T cell receptor (beta chain) came from a study of blood T cell repertoires in COVID-19. Whole-study context: Samples came from the United States, Italy and Spain, spanning acute and convalescent COVID-19.

Germline values: CDR1 MDHEN, CDR2 SYDVKM. CDR3 size: 14 residues. The germline V and J ends were trimmed by 3 bases and 4 bases, with 12 bases remaining between them. Original handling: Nucleated cell number was recorded as an estimate derived from reference gene primer amplification. Profiling relied on immunoSEQ multiplex PCR, and the TCRdb table lists in-frame clones only, not all of them. Clone size and V and J calls were adopted from that table, with D and trimming inferred from the DNA. The top ten clones hold about 4.8% of a sample with 200,000 to 250,000 clones, about 81% of them seen once. In Seattle, patients joined the study during active infection and were tracked longitudinally.

Sequenced sample: peripheral blood. This chain uses TRBV28 with TRBJ1-1; possible D gene TRBD1, 5 bases. The receptor's source is a woman in her 70s with COVID-19, enrolled during active disease. The CDR3 spells CASSLAGGGTEAFF. The DNA of the CDR3 is TGTGCCAGCAGTTTGGCGGGGGGTGGCACTGAAGCTTTCTTT.